This is a list of T cell receptor beta chains from one sample in a study of blood T cell repertoires in COVID-19. This table comes from immunoSEQ multiplex PCR, and its TCRdb copy is limited to in-frame clones, with some not included. The sample yields fewer than 200,000 clones, more than 75% seen once. The specimen was peripheral blood. The receptors here all came from a woman in her 70s with COVID-19, enrolled during active disease. Each CDR3 is given with its conserved first and last residue. The order of the fields is clone size, J gene, V gene, D gene, CDR3 protein, CDR3 DNA. D genes are given only for firm matches. Expanded clones get a size class; other rows say once, few or many, or leave the size out.

-,TRBJ1-1,TRBV18,-,CASSPLESSTEAFF,TGTGCCAGCTCACCTCTAGAGTCCTCGACTGAAGCTTTCTTT
-,TRBJ2-5,TRBV20-1,-,CSASGRAETQYF,TGCAGTGCTAGTGGCAGGGCAGAGACCCAGTACTTC
-,TRBJ2-3,TRBV24-1,TRBD1,CATRESQGAGDTQYF,TGTGCCACCAGAGAGAGCCAGGGGGCTGGTGATACGCAGTATTTT
-,TRBJ2-7,TRBV29-1,TRBD2,CSVERVGAGATYEQYF,TGCAGCGTTGAACGGGTCGGAGCGGGAGCTACCTACGAGCAGTACTTC
-,TRBJ2-3,TRBV28,-,CAIQGGDTQYF,TGTGCCATTCAAGGAGGAGATACGCAGTATTTT
-,TRBJ2-2,TRBV7-2,-,CASSLSAAELFF,TGTGCCAGCAGCTTAAGCGCTGCGGAGCTGTTTTTT
-,TRBJ1-3,TRBV5-4,TRBD1,CASRTGGYGNTIYF,TGTGCCAGCAGAACAGGGGGCTATGGAAACACCATATATTTT
-,TRBJ1-5,TRBV10-1,-,CASRTVVRQPQHF,TGCGCCAGCAGGACAGTGGTGAGACAGCCCCAGCATTTT
-,TRBJ2-6,TRBV14,TRBD1,CASSPWTGAISGANVLTF,TGTGCCAGCAGCCCATGGACAGGGGCCATCTCTGGGGCCAACGTCCTGACTTTC
-,TRBJ2-2,TRBV11-1,-,CASSLGIGNTGELFF,TGTGCCAGCAGCTTGGGCATCGGAAACACCGGGGAGCTGTTTTTT
-,TRBJ2-7,TRBV18,TRBD1,CASSKLGQGDEQYF,TGTGCCAGCTCAAAATTGGGACAGGGGGACGAGCAGTACTTC
-,TRBJ2-7,TRBV18,TRBD2,CASSPFQTSGSPISYEQYF,TGTGCCAGCTCACCATTCCAGACTAGCGGGAGCCCTATCTCCTACGAGCAGTACTTC
-,TRBJ1-2,TRBV10-2,-,CASSELGAGGYGYTF,TGCGCCAGCAGTGAGCTGGGGGCGGGCGGCTATGGCTACACCTTC
-,TRBJ2-1,TRBV5-4,-,CASSLWGDEQFF,TGTGCCAGCAGCTTGTGGGGGGATGAGCAGTTCTTC
-,TRBJ1-1,TRBV19,TRBD1,CASTMTGSAFF,TGTGCCAGTACCATGACAGGGTCAGCTTTCTTT
-,TRBJ1-1,TRBV6-5,TRBD1,CAGEFTTGGTEAFF,TGTGCCGGCGAATTCACGACAGGGGGCACTGAAGCTTTCTTT
-,TRBJ2-3,TRBV2,-,CATPREYDTDTQYF,TGTGCCACCCCTCGGGAGTATGACACAGATACGCAGTATTTT
-,TRBJ1-6,TRBV19,TRBD1,CASSRQGAQESPLHF,TGTGCCAGTAGCAGACAGGGGGCGCAGGAATCACCCCTCCACTTT
-,TRBJ2-2,TRBV7-9,TRBD1,CASSKTGVTGELFF,TGTGCCAGCAGCAAGACAGGGGTCACCGGGGAGCTGTTTTTT
-,TRBJ2-7,TRBV6-1,-,CASSEARNLRYEQYF,TGTGCCAGCAGTGAAGCACGAAATTTGCGGTACGAGCAGTACTTC
-,TRBJ2-7,TRBV4-2,TRBD2,CASRLNSGTSGYEQYF,TGTGCCAGCAGATTAAATTCCGGGACTAGCGGCTACGAGCAGTACTTC
-,TRBJ2-5,TRBV28,-,CASIGINQLRETQYF,TGTGCCAGCATCGGGATCAATCAACTCCGGGAGACCCAGTACTTC
-,TRBJ1-5,TRBV19,-,CASSIAREQPQHF,TGTGCCAGTAGTATAGCAAGGGAGCAGCCCCAGCATTTT
-,TRBJ2-7,TRBV15,-,CATSREGSGEQYF,TGTGCCACCAGCAGAGAGGGATCGGGAGAGCAGTACTTC
-,TRBJ2-5,TRBV28,-,CASSLIAGGQETQYF,TGTGCCAGCAGTTTAATCGCTGGAGGGCAAGAGACCCAGTACTTC
-,TRBJ2-7,TRBV13,-,CASSLVSLRGALSYEQYF,TGTGCCAGCAGCTTAGTTTCCCTACGGGGAGCCCTCTCCTACGAGCAGTACTTC
few,TRBJ1-4,TRBV30,-,CAWSSNEKLFF,TGTGCCTGGAGCTCGAATGAAAAACTGTTTTTT
-,TRBJ2-3,TRBV6-1,TRBD2,CASSEYPAGVSTDTQYF,TGTGCCAGCAGTGAATACCCCGCGGGAGTGAGCACAGATACGCAGTATTTT
-,TRBJ1-1,TRBV5-8,TRBD1,CASSLGDRGSSAAFF,TGTGCCAGCAGCTTGGGGGACAGGGGGTCTTCTGCAGCTTTCTTT
few,TRBJ1-6,TRBV11-1,-,CASSSTRGRNSPLHF,TGTGCCAGCAGCTCAACCAGGGGTAGAAATTCACCCCTCCACTTT
once,TRBJ2-5,TRBV6-2/TRBV6-3,-,CASSSPGLVGFQETQYF,TGTGCCAGCAGTTCTCCGGGACTGGTTGGCTTCCAAGAGACCCAGTACTTC
-,TRBJ2-7,TRBV5-6,TRBD2,CASSLAFGRMYF,TGTGCCAGCAGCTTGGCTTTCGGGAGGATGTACTTC
few,TRBJ1-4,TRBV7-2,-,CASSFFNEKLFF,TGTGCCAGCAGCTTCTTTAATGAAAAACTGTTTTTT
few,TRBJ2-6,TRBV7-8,-,CASSPTGPGANVLTF,TGTGCCAGCAGCCCTACAGGGCCTGGGGCCAACGTCCTGACTTTC
few,TRBJ2-3,TRBV6-6,-,CASSYSGGTSTDTQYF,TGTGCCAGCAGTTACTCTGGCGGGACTAGCACAGATACGCAGTATTTT
-,TRBJ2-5,TRBV28,-,CASSRSGAETQYF,TGTGCCAGCAGTAGGTCAGGGGCAGAGACCCAGTACTTC
-,TRBJ2-7,TRBV2,-,CASSSISYEQYF,TGTGCCAGCAGCAGTATCTCCTACGAGCAGTACTTC
-,TRBJ2-3,TRBV6-5,-,CASRAGGEDTQYF,TGTGCCAGCAGAGCCGGGGGAGAAGATACGCAGTATTTT
-,TRBJ2-6,TRBV23-1,-,CASSQSAPGIPGHLNSGANVLTF,TGCGCCAGCAGTCAATCTGCCCCGGGTATACCGGGACATCTGAATTCTGGGGCCAACGTCCTGACTTTC
-,TRBJ2-1,TRBV11-2,TRBD2,CASSLGGSRNEQFF,TGTGCCAGCAGCTTAGGCGGGAGTCGCAATGAGCAGTTCTTC
-,TRBJ1-6,TRBV15,-,CATSPLTASNSPLHF,TGTGCCACCAGCCCTCTGACAGCTTCAAATTCACCCCTCCACTTT
-,TRBJ1-1,TRBV30,TRBD1,CAWKEVGQAYEAFF,TGTGCCTGGAAAGAGGTGGGACAGGCCTATGAAGCTTTCTTT
-,TRBJ1-1,TRBV6-1,TRBD1,CASSDITGTVNTEAFF,TGTGCCAGCAGTGACATTACCGGGACAGTTAACACTGAAGCTTTCTTT
few,TRBJ2-7,TRBV7-9,-,CASSFTPRGYEQYF,TGTGCCAGCAGCTTTACTCCTCGAGGCTACGAGCAGTACTTC
-,TRBJ2-1,TRBV19,TRBD2,CASSALPGLAGLRYNEQFF,TGTGCCAGTAGTGCACTCCCCGGACTAGCGGGATTGCGTTACAATGAGCAGTTCTTC
-,TRBJ2-1,TRBV7-4,-,CASSPGHTSYNEQFF,TGTGCCAGCAGTCCGGGACATACCTCCTACAATGAGCAGTTCTTC
-,TRBJ1-2,TRBV19,TRBD1,CASSGQGARGYTF,TGTGCCAGTAGTGGACAGGGGGCAAGAGGCTACACCTTC
-,TRBJ1-5,TRBV7-6,-,CASSRDTSRPQHF,TGTGCCAGCAGCAGGGACACATCAAGGCCCCAGCATTTT
-,TRBJ2-5,TRBV5-1,-,CASSLHPDRQETQYF,TGCGCCAGCAGCCTACATCCGGACAGACAAGAGACCCAGTACTTC
-,TRBJ2-6,TRBV19,TRBD1,CASSIGGGLGSGANVLTF,TGTGCCAGTAGTATAGGAGGGGGCCTCGGTTCTGGGGCCAACGTCCTGACTTTC
-,TRBJ1-2,TRBV6-2/TRBV6-3,-,CASSPLTGAFNYGYTF,TGTGCCAGCAGCCCTTTGACAGGCGCCTTTAACTATGGCTACACCTTC
-,TRBJ2-5,TRBV5-1,-,CASSLTLLAAAGGTQYF,TGCGCCAGCAGCTTAACTTTATTGGCGGCCGCGGGTGGGACCCAGTACTTC
-,TRBJ2-5,TRBV7-8,TRBD1,CASSPDRLKTQYF,TGTGCCAGCAGCCCGGACAGGTTGAAGACCCAGTACTTC
-,TRBJ1-4,TRBV24-1,TRBD1,CATSDPSGGDEKLFF,TGTGCCACCAGTGACCCCTCAGGGGGTGATGAAAAACTGTTTTTT